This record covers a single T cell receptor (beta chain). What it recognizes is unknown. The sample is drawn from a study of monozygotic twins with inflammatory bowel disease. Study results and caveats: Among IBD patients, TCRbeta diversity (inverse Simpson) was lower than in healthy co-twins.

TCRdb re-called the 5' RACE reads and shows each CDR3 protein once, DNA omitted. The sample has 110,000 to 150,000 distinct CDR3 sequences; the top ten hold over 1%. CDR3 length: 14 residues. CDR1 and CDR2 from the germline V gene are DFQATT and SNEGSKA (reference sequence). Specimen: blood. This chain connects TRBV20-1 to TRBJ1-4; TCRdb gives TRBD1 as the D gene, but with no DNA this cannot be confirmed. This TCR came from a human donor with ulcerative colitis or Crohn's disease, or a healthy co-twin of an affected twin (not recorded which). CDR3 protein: CSARDRGVGEKLFF.